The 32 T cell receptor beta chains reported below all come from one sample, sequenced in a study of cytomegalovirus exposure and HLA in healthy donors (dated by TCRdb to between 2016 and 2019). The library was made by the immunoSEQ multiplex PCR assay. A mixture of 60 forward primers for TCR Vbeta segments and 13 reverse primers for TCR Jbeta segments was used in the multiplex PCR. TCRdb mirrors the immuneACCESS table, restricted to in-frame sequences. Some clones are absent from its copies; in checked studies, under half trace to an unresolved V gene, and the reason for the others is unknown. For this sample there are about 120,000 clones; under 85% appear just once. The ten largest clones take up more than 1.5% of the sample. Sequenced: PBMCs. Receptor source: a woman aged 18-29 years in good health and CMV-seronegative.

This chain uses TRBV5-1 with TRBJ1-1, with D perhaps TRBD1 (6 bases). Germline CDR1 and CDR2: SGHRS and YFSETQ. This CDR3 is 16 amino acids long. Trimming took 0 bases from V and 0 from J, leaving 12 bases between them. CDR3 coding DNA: TGCGCCAGCAGCTTGGTGGCAGGGGAAATGAACACTGAAGCTTTCTTT. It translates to CASSLVAGEMNTEAFF.

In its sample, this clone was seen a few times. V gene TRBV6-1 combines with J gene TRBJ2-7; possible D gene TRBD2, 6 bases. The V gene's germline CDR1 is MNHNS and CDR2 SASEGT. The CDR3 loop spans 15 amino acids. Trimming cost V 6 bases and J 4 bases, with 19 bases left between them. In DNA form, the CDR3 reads TGTGCCAGCAGGAAGGGACTGGACTTTTGGTACGAGCAGTACTTC. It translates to CASRKGLDFWYEQYF.

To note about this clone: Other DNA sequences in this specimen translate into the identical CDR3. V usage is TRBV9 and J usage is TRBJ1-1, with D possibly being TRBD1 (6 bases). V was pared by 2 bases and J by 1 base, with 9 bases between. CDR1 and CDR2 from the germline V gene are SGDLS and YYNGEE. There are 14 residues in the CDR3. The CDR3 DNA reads TGTGCCAGCAGCGTTGCAGGGGCGAACACTGAAGCTTTCTTT. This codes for CASSVAGANTEAFF.

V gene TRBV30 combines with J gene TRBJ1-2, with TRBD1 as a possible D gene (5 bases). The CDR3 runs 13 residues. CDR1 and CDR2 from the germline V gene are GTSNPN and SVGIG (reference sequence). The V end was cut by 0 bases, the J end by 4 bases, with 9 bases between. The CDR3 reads CAWSVQAGYGYTF. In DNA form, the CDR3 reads TGTGCCTGGAGTGTACAGGCAGGCTATGGCTACACCTTC.

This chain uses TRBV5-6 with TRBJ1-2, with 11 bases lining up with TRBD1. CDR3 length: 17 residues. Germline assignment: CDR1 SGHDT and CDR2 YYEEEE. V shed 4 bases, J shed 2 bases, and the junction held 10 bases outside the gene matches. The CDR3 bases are TGTGCCAGCAGCGACTTATCTGGGACAGGGGGAAACTATGGCTACACCTTC. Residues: CASSDLSGTGGNYGYTF.

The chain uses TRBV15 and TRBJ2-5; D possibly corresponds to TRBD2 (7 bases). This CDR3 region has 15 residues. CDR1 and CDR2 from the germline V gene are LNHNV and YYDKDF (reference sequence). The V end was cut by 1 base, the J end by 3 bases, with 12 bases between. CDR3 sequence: CATSRGIGGEETQYF. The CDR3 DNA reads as TGTGCCACCAGCAGAGGAATAGGGGGGGAAGAGACCCAGTACTTC.

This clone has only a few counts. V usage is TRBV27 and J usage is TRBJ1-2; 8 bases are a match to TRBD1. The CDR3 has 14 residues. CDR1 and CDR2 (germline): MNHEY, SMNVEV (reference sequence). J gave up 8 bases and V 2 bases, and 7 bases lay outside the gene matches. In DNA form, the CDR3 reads TGTGCCAGCAGTTTAGGCAGGGGGCTGAAAGGCTACACCTTC. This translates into CASSLGRGLKGYTF.

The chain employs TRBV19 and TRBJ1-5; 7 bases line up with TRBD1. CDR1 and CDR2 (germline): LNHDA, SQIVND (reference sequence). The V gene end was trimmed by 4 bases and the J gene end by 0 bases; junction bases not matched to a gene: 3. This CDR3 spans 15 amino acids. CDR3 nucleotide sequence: TGTGCCAGTAGTACCCGACAGGGTAGCAATCAGCCCCAGCATTTT. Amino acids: CASSTRQGSNQPQHF.

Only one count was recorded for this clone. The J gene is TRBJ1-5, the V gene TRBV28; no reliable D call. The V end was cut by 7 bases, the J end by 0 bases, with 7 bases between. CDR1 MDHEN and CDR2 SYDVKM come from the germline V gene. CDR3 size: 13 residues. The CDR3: CASTPYSNQPQHF. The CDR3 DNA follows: TGTGCCAGCACTCCGTATAGCAATCAGCCCCAGCATTTT.

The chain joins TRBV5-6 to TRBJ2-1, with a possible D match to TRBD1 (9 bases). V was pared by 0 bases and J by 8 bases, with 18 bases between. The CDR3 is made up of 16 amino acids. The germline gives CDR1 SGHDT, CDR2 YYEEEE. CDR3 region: CASSLEGTGTRDEQFF. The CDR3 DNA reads TGTGCCAGCAGCTTGGAGGGGACAGGGACTAGGGATGAGCAGTTCTTC.

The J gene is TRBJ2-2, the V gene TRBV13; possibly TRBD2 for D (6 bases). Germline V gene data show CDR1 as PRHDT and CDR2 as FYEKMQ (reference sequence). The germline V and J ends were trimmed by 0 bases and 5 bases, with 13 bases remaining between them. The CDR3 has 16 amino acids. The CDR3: CASSLGRGGTTGELFF. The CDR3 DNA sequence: TGTGCCAGCAGCTTAGGCCGGGGAGGAACGACCGGGGAGCTGTTTTTT.

The CDR3 is CAWSVGQGVANEKLFF. The DNA of the CDR3 is TGTGCCTGGAGTGTAGGACAGGGGGTTGCTAATGAAAAACTGTTTTTT. The V and J genes are TRBV30 and TRBJ1-4, with TRBD1 matching 10 bases. J gave up 3 bases and V 0 bases, and 4 bases lay outside the gene matches. This CDR3 has 16 residues. CDR1 is GTSNPN, CDR2 SVGIG, per germline (reference sequence).

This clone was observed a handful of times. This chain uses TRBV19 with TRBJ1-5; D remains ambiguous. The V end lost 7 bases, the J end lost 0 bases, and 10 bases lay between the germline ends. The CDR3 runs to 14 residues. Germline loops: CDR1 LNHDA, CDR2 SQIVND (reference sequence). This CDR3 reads CASTEQHSNQPQHF. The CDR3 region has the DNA TGTGCCAGTACAGAACAGCATAGCAATCAGCCCCAGCATTTT. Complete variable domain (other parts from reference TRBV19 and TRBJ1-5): DGGITQSPKYLFRKEGQNVTLSCEQNLNHDAMYWYRQDPGQGLRLIYYSQIVNDFQKGDIAEGYSVSREKKESFPLTVTSAQKNPTAFYLCASTEQHSNQPQHFGDGTRLSIL.

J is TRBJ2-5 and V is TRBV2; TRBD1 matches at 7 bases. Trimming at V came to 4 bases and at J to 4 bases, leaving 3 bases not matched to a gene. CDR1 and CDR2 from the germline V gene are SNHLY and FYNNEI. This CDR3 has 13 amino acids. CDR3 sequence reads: CASSGTGGETQYF. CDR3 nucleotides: TGTGCCAGCAGTGGGACAGGTGGAGAGACCCAGTACTTC.

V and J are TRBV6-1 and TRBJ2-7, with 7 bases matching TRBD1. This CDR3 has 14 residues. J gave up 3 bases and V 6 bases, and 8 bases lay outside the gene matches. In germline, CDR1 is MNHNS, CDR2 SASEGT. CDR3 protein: CASRHRGPLYEQYF. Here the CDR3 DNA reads TGTGCCAGCAGACACAGGGGCCCCCTCTACGAGCAGTACTTC.

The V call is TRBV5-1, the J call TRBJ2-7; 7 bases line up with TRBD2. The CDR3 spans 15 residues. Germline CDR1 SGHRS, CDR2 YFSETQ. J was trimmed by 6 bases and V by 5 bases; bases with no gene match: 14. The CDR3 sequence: CASSLTRGVSREQYF. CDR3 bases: TGCGCCAGCAGTCTAACACGGGGGGTTTCCCGCGAGCAGTACTTC.

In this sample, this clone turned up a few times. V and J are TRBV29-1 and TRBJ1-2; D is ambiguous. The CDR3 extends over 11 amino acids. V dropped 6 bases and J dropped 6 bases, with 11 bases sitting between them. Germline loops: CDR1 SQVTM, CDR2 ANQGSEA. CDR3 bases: TGCAGCGTGAGCGAAGGAGATGGCTACACCTTC. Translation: CSVSEGDGYTF.

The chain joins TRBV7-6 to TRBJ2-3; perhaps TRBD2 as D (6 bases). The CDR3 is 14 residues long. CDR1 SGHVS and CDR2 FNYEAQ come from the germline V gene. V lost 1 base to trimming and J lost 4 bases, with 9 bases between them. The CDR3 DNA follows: TGTGCCAGCAGCTTAGTATCGGGGGCAGATACGCAGTATTTT. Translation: CASSLVSGADTQYF.

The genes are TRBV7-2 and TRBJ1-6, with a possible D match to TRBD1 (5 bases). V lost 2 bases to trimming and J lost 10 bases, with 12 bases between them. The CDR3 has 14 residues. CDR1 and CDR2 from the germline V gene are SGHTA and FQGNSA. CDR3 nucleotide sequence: TGTGCCAGCAGCTTACCCCGGGGGGGGTCACCCCTCCACTTT. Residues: CASSLPRGGSPLHF.

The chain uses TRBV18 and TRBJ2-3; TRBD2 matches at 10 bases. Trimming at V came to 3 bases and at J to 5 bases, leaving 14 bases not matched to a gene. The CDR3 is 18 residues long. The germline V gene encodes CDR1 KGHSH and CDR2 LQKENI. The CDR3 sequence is CASSPSSSGGVRKDTQYF. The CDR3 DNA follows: TGTGCCAGCTCACCCTCTTCGAGCGGGGGGGTGCGAAAAGATACGCAGTATTTT.

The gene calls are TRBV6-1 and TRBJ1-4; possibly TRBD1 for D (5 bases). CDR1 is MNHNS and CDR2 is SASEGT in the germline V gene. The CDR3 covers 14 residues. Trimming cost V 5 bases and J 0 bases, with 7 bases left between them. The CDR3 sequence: CASSRTTTNEKLFF. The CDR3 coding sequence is TGTGCCAGCAGTAGGACAACAACTAATGAAAAACTGTTTTTT.

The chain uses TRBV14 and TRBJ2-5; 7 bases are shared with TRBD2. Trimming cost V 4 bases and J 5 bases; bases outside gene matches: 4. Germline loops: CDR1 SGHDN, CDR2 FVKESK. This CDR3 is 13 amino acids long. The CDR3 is CASSRPGGETQYF. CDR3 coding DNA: TGTGCCAGCAGCCGTCCCGGGGGGGAGACCCAGTACTTC.

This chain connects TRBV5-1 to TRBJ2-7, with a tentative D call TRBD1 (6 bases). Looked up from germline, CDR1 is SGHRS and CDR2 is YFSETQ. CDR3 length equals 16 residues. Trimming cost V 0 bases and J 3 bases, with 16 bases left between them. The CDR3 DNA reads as TGCGCCAGCAGCTTGGTGAATACAGGGTACTTCTACGAGCAGTACTTC. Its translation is CASSLVNTGYFYEQYF.

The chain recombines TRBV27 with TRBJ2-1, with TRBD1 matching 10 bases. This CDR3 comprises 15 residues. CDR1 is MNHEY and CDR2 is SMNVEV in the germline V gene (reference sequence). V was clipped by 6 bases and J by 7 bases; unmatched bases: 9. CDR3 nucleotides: TGTGCCAGCAGCCGAGGACAGGGGGGGAGGAATGAGCAGTTCTTC. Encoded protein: CASSRGQGGRNEQFF.

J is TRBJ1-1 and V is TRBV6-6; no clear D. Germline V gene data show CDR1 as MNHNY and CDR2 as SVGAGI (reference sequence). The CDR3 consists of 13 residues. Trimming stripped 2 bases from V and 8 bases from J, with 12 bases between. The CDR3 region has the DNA TGTGCCAGCAGTTACCGGGAAGGGAACGAAGCTTTCTTT. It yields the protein CASSYREGNEAFF.

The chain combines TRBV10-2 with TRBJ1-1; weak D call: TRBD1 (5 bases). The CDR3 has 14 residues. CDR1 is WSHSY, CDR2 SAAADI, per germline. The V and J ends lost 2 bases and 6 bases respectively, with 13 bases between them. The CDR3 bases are TGCGCCAGCAGTGAGGTGACAGAGGTTCCTGAAGCTTTCTTT. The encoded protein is CASSEVTEVPEAFF.

CDR3 DNA sequence: TGTGCCAGCAGTTTATCGACCCAGGGCGGCTACACCTTC. This codes for CASSLSTQGGYTF. J is TRBJ1-2 and V is TRBV27, with D tentatively TRBD1 (5 bases). Trimming stripped 0 bases from V and 8 bases from J, with 10 bases between. This CDR3 has 13 residues. Germline CDR1 is MNHEY and CDR2 is SMNVEV (reference sequence).

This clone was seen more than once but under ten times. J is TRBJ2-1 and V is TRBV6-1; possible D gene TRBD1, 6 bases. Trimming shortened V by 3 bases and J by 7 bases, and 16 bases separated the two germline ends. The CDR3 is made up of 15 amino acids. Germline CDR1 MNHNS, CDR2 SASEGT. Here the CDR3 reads CASSDPRQGWNEQFF. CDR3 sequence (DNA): TGTGCCAGCAGTGACCCCCGCCAGGGGTGGAATGAGCAGTTCTTC.

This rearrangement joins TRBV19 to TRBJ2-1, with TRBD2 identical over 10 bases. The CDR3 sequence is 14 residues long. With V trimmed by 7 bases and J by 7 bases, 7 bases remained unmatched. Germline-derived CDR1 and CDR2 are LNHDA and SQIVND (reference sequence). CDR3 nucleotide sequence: TGTGCCAGTACCATTAGCGGGGGGTTGAATGAGCAGTTCTTC. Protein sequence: CASTISGGLNEQFF.

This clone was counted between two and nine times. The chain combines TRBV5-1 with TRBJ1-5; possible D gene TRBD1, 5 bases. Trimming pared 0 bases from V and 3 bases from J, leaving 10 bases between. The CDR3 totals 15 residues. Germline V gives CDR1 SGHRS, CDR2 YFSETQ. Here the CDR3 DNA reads TGCGCCAGCAGCTTGGAAGGGGCCCCCAATCAGCCCCAGCATTTT. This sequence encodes CASSLEGAPNQPQHF.

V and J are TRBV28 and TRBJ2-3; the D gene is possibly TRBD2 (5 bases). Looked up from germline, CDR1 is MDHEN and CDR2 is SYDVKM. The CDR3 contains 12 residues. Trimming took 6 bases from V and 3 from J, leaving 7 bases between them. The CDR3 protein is CASREVTDTQYF. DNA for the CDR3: TGTGCCAGCAGGGAGGTAACAGATACGCAGTATTTT.

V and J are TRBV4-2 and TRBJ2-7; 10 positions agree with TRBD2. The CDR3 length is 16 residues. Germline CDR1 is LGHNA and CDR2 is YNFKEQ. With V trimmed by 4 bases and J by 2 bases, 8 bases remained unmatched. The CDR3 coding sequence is TGTGCCAGCAGCCGCCAAAGCGGGGGGGTGCCCTACGAGCAGTACTTC. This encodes CASSRQSGGVPYEQYF.